The 27 T cell receptor beta chains below all came from one sample that was sequenced in a study of cytomegalovirus exposure and HLA in healthy donors (dated by TCRdb to about 2017). Libraries were constructed by the immunoSEQ multiplex PCR assay. The multiplex PCR relied on a mix of 60 forward primers for TCR Vbeta segments and 13 reverse primers for TCR Jbeta segments. TCRdb's version of the immuneACCESS table is confined to in-frame rearrangements and falls short of the full clone set. An unresolved V gene accounts for under half of the shortfall where checked; the remainder is of unknown origin. This sample has some 150,000 clones in its table, and around 88% of those were observed once. The ten top clones hold over 0.8% of the sample. The sequencing input was PBMCs. The receptors come from a woman in her twenties or thirties in good health and CMV-seronegative.

The chain employs TRBV27 and TRBJ2-7, with D uncertain. CDR3 size: 11 residues. The germline gives CDR1 MNHEY, CDR2 SMNVEV (reference sequence). V shed 5 bases and J shed 2 bases, with 4 bases lying between them. The CDR3 reads CASSHPYEQYF. The CDR3 region has the DNA TGTGCCAGCAGTCATCCCTACGAGCAGTACTTC.

Only a few counts were recorded for this clone. This sequence joins TRBV6-5 and TRBJ2-1; 7 nucleotides align to TRBD2. The CDR3 loop spans 15 amino acids. V lost 5 bases and J lost 4; bases outside the gene matches: 8. Germline V gene sequence: CDR1 MNHEY, CDR2 SVGAGI. The CDR3 sequence: CASSAPSGDYNEQFF. The CDR3, as DNA: TGTGCCAGCAGTGCCCCGAGCGGGGATTACAATGAGCAGTTCTTC.

The J gene is TRBJ1-1, the V gene TRBV5-6; a possible D gene is TRBD1 (6 bases). The germline V gene encodes CDR1 SGHDT and CDR2 YYEEEE. Trimming removed 2 bases at V and 6 bases at J, with 23 bases between. The CDR3 sequence is 17 residues long. The CDR3 DNA is TGTGCCAGCAGCTTTATGGGGGCAGGCCGAACTGGAGCTGAAGCTTTCTTT. It yields the protein CASSFMGAGRTGAEAFF. Together with reference TRBV5-6 and TRBJ1-1, the CDR3 gives the full variable domain: DAGVTQSPTHLIKTRGQQVTLRCSPKSGHDTVSWYQQALGQGPQFIFQYYEEEERQRGNFPDRFSGHQFPNYSSELNVNALLLGDSALYLCASSFMGAGRTGAEAFFGQGTRLTVV.

This clone was observed a handful of times. V gene TRBV5-6 combines with J gene TRBJ1-2, with no clear D. In germline, CDR1 is SGHDT, CDR2 YYEEEE. Deletions cut 5 bases from V and 4 bases from J, with 9 bases between. The CDR3 is made up of 12 amino acids. The CDR3 nucleotides are TGTGCCAGCAGACGGGGTACCTATGGCTACACCTTC. It specifies CASRRGTYGYTF.

This clone appeared a single time. This sequence joins TRBV28 and TRBJ1-5; the D is unclear. This CDR3 is 12 amino acids long. Germline V gene sequence: CDR1 MDHEN, CDR2 SYDVKM. V shed 4 bases and J shed 4 bases, with 5 bases lying between them. CDR3 DNA: TGTGCCAGCAGTTCTCTGAATCAGCCCCAGCATTTT. Its translation is CASSSLNQPQHF.

The chain is built from TRBV2 and TRBJ2-7; D is undetermined. The V gene's germline CDR1 is SNHLY and CDR2 FYNNEI. The germline V and J ends were trimmed by 1 base and 3 bases, with 16 bases remaining between them. The CDR3 loop spans 16 amino acids. CDR3 amino acids: CASSEGQHRLNYEQYF. For the CDR3, the DNA is TGTGCCAGCAGTGAAGGGCAACACCGACTTAACTACGAGCAGTACTTC.

This chain connects TRBV10-1 to TRBJ2-7; D remains unclear. Looked up from germline, CDR1 is WNHNN and CDR2 is SYGVQD (reference sequence). V was shortened by 6 bases and J by 0 bases, with 12 bases between the two germline ends. The CDR3 runs 14 residues. CDR3 nucleotides: TGCGCCAGCAGGAAAAGACCTAGCTCCTACGAGCAGTACTTC. Protein product: CASRKRPSSYEQYF.

This rearrangement joins TRBV7-9 to TRBJ2-3; TRBD2 might be the D (6 bases). This CDR3 comprises 15 residues. Germline V gives CDR1 SEHNR, CDR2 FQNEAQ (reference sequence). V shed 3 bases and J shed 1 base, with 11 bases lying between them. DNA for the CDR3: TGTGCCAGCAGCTTGACGGCGGGGCGCACAGATACGCAGTATTTT. Protein product: CASSLTAGRTDTQYF.

J is TRBJ1-6 and V is TRBV6-6; tentatively, D is TRBD1 (6 bases). The CDR3 has 13 residues. V shed 4 bases and J shed 9 bases, with 10 bases lying between them. CDR1 and CDR2 (germline): MNHNY, SVGAGI (reference sequence). CDR3 protein: CASSSPTGSPLHF. The CDR3 DNA is TGTGCCAGCAGTTCGCCGACAGGTTCACCCCTCCACTTT.

This chain joins TRBV27 and TRBJ2-1; TRBD1 agrees at 8 bases. The germline gives CDR1 MNHEY, CDR2 SMNVEV (reference sequence). This CDR3 comprises 12 residues. V lost 7 bases, J lost 6 bases, and 2 bases stayed unmatched. CDR3 protein: CASKTGGNEQFF. CDR3 DNA sequence: TGTGCCAGCAAAACAGGGGGCAATGAGCAGTTCTTC.

The chain recombines TRBV11-1 with TRBJ2-7; 10 nucleotides agree with TRBD2. From germline, CDR1 is SGHAT and CDR2 FQDESV (reference sequence). The CDR3 extends over 15 amino acids. Trimming cost V 0 bases and J 3 bases; bases outside gene matches: 2. The CDR3 nucleotides are TGTGCCAGCAGCTTAGCCCCTAGCGGGAGCTACGAGCAGTACTTC. Translated: CASSLAPSGSYEQYF.

The chain employs TRBV5-4 and TRBJ2-1; maybe TRBD1 (6 bases). V dropped 4 bases and J dropped 7 bases, with 18 bases sitting between them. This CDR3 comprises 15 residues. The germline gives CDR1 SGHNT, CDR2 YYREEE (reference sequence). The DNA of the CDR3 is TGTGCCAGCAGCCCAGGGGTCCTAAGGAGGAATGAGCAGTTCTTC. Translated: CASSPGVLRRNEQFF. Combining the CDR3 with reference TRBV5-4 and TRBJ2-1 gives the whole variable domain ETGVTQSPTHLIKTRGQQVTLRCSSQSGHNTVSWYQQALGQGPQFIFQYYREEENGRGNFPPRFSGLQFPNYSSELNVNALELDDSALYLCASSPGVLRRNEQFFGPGTRLTVL.

The V gene is TRBV29-1, the J gene TRBJ1-4; 8 bases are a match to TRBD1. The length of the CDR3 is 14 residues. V dropped 5 bases and J dropped 5; count of bases not matched to a gene: 7. CDR1 and CDR2 from the germline V gene are SQVTM and ANQGSEA. Written as DNA, the CDR3 is TGCAGCGTTTCCGGACAGGGCGGGAATGAAAAACTGTTTTTT. It yields the protein CSVSGQGGNEKLFF.

The chain joins TRBV7-8 to TRBJ2-7; 8 nucleotides match TRBD1. The germline V gene has CDR1 SGHVS and CDR2 FQNEAQ. This CDR3 has 15 residues. After removal of 5 bases from V and 0 bases from J, the junction contained 6 bases not matched to a gene. This CDR3 reads CASSLGTGASYEQYF. The CDR3, as DNA: TGTGCCAGCAGCCTAGGGACAGGAGCCTCCTACGAGCAGTACTTC.

The V and J genes are TRBV5-6 and TRBJ1-2; 8 nucleotides line up with TRBD1. CDR3 length equals 16 residues. Germline CDR1 reads SGHDT; CDR2 reads YYEEEE. Losses at the gene ends were 0 bases for V and 0 bases for J; bases not matched to a gene: 4. The CDR3 here is CASSLVTGDANYGYTF. For the CDR3, the DNA is TGTGCCAGCAGCTTGGTGACAGGGGACGCTAACTATGGCTACACCTTC.

The chain is built from TRBV6-1 and TRBJ2-1, with a possible D match to TRBD2 (6 bases). Trimming stripped 10 bases from V and 0 bases from J, with 13 bases between. The CDR3 consists of 14 residues. Germline-derived CDR1 and CDR2 are MNHNS and SASEGT. The CDR3 region has the DNA TGTGCCACCTGTGGGAGGAGCTCCTACAATGAGCAGTTCTTC. Protein product: CATCGRSSYNEQFF.

This chain uses TRBV7-9 with TRBJ2-2; the match to TRBD1 covers 10 bases. Germline lookup yields CDR1 SEHNR and CDR2 FQNEAQ (reference sequence). The CDR3 covers 17 residues. V trimming: 5 bases; J trimming: 7 bases; junction bases outside the gene matches: 13. This chain's CDR3 is CASSISGTGVLGGELFF. CDR3 DNA: TGTGCCAGCAGCATTTCCGGGACAGGGGTTTTGGGCGGGGAGCTGTTTTTT.

This chain links TRBV14 with TRBJ2-1; D is perhaps TRBD1 (6 bases). V lost 1 base and J 9 bases, leaving 16 bases between the germline ends. The CDR3 has 15 residues. CDR1 and CDR2 from the germline V gene are SGHDN and FVKESK. The CDR3 sequence: CASSQVQGPRGEQFF. CDR3 nucleotides: TGTGCCAGCAGCCAAGTACAGGGCCCTAGGGGTGAGCAGTTCTTC.

This clone was seen just once. This chain connects TRBV6-5 to TRBJ2-5; D may be TRBD2 (5 bases). The germline V gene encodes CDR1 MNHEY and CDR2 SVGAGI. V lost 4 bases, J lost 4 bases, and 13 bases lay in between. This CDR3 spans 14 amino acids. The CDR3 spells CASSSPTGLETQYF. The CDR3 coding sequence is TGTGCCAGCAGTTCCCCAACGGGGTTAGAGACCCAGTACTTC.

The chain combines TRBV5-1 with TRBJ2-7; 8 bases align to TRBD2. This CDR3 has 15 amino acids. Germline trimming cut 4 bases from V and 2 bases from J; bases unmatched to any gene: 8. Germline V gene sequence: CDR1 SGHRS, CDR2 YFSETQ. The CDR3 sequence: CASSPGGAPTYEQYF. CDR3 coding DNA: TGCGCCAGCAGCCCCGGGGGGGCTCCGACCTACGAGCAGTACTTC. Full variable domain (missing parts from reference TRBV5-1 and TRBJ2-7): KAGVTQTPRYLIKTRGQQVTLSCSPISGHRSVSWYQQTPGQGLQFLFEYFSETQRNKGNFPGRFSGRQFSNSRSEMNVSTLELGDSALYLCASSPGGAPTYEQYFGPGTRLTVT.

The gene calls are TRBV5-1 and TRBJ1-3; the D gene is possibly TRBD1 (6 bases). From germline, CDR1 is SGHRS and CDR2 YFSETQ. The V and J ends lost 0 bases and 0 bases respectively, with 10 bases between them. This CDR3 spans 16 amino acids. Here the CDR3 DNA reads TGCGCCAGCAGCTTGGTGCAGGGGATCTCTGGAAACACCATATATTTT. Translation: CASSLVQGISGNTIYF.

The chain employs TRBV6-1 and TRBJ1-1, with 9 bases identical to TRBD1. The junction had 6 bases not matched to a gene; V was cut back by 4 bases and J by 3 bases. This CDR3 region has 15 residues. Germline CDR1 MNHNS, CDR2 SASEGT. This CDR3 is CASSGVQGADTEAFF. The CDR3 DNA reads as TGTGCCAGCAGTGGTGTACAGGGGGCGGACACTGAAGCTTTCTTT.

This clone was seen a single time. The V gene is TRBV18, the J gene TRBJ1-1; 9 nucleotides align to TRBD1. Germline values: CDR1 KGHSH, CDR2 LQKENI. The V gene end was trimmed by 3 bases and the J gene end by 1 base; junction bases not matched to a gene: 3. The CDR3 covers 15 residues. The CDR3 DNA sequence: TGTGCCAGCTCACCGGTGGGACAGGGGAACACTGAAGCTTTCTTT. Amino acids: CASSPVGQGNTEAFF.

V is TRBV7-2 and J is TRBJ2-5, with D perhaps TRBD1 (6 bases). The germline gives CDR1 SGHTA, CDR2 FQGNSA. V was pared by 5 bases and J by 1 base, with 17 bases between. The CDR3 runs 16 residues. The CDR3 sequence: CASSLGVDSPQETQYF. For the CDR3, the DNA is TGTGCCAGCAGCCTGGGAGTGGACAGCCCCCAAGAGACCCAGTACTTC.

The gene calls are TRBV7-9 and TRBJ2-5; the match to TRBD1 covers 8 bases. CDR3 size: 15 residues. CDR1 and CDR2 from the germline V gene are SEHNR and FQNEAQ (reference sequence). V trimming: 5 bases; J trimming: 5 bases; junction bases outside the gene matches: 10. Written as DNA, the CDR3 is TGTGCCAGCAGCGGAGGACAGGGATCACGGGAGACCCAGTACTTC. This sequence encodes CASSGGQGSRETQYF.

This clone was detected only once. CDR3 in amino acids: CASSEAVRGRSYEQYF. The CDR3 DNA follows: TGTGCCAGCAGTGAAGCGGTCAGGGGAAGATCCTACGAGCAGTACTTC. The chain joins TRBV2 to TRBJ2-7; possible D gene TRBD1, 6 bases. The CDR3 covers 16 residues. The V gene's germline CDR1 is SNHLY and CDR2 FYNNEI. V was trimmed by 0 bases and J by 1 base, leaving 13 bases between them.

The count of this clone is one. This rearrangement joins TRBV7-9 to TRBJ2-7; 7 bases line up with TRBD1. Germline trimming cut 3 bases from V and 0 bases from J; bases unmatched to any gene: 5. The CDR3 sequence is 15 residues long. Germline V gene sequence: CDR1 SEHNR, CDR2 FQNEAQ (reference sequence). The CDR3 protein is CASSLRGTVSYEQYF. CDR3 coding DNA: TGTGCCAGCAGCTTGAGGGGGACAGTCTCCTACGAGCAGTACTTC. Filled out from reference TRBV7-9 and TRBJ2-7, the complete variable domain reads DTGVSQNPRHKITKRGQNVTFRCDPISEHNRLYWYRQTLGQGPEFLTYFQNEAQLEKSRLLSDRFSAERPKGSFSTLEIQRTEQGDSAMYLCASSLRGTVSYEQYFGPGTRLTVT.